This T cell receptor beta chain was found in a study of OX40 agonist ivuxolimab in advanced cancers. About the research overall: At doses from 0.01 to 10 mg/kg, patients were given intravenous ivuxolimab every 2 weeks. Of mixed ages from roughly 23 to 85 and averaging 60 years, the group was roughly 85% male. Study results and limitations: The average count of expanded clones was higher among CD8+ T cells than among CD4+.

Using immunoSEQ multiplex PCR, the repertoire was profiled, and TCRdb retains in-frame clones only, with some absent. Of more than 80,000 clones in the sample, 85% to 95% were seen once. This clone has only one observation. The target antigen is unknown. The same CDR3 arises from other DNA sequences in this sample as well. CDR3 length equals 10 residues. Looked up from germline, CDR1 is DFQATT and CDR2 is SNEGSKA (reference sequence). V was clipped by 4 bases and J by 2 bases, with 2 bases between them. This TCR derives from an adult with an advanced solid tumor such as melanoma, head and neck, liver or kidney cancer. The material was CD4+ or CD8+ T cells sorted from blood, obtained in a trial of the OX40 agonist ivuxolimab. The chain has TRBV20-1 and TRBJ1-2; D not resolved. CDR3 DNA: TGCAGTGCTACCAACTATGGCTACACCTTC. It is translated as CSATNYGYTF.